Each of the 21 T cell receptor beta chains below was sequenced from the same sample in a study of blood T cell repertoires in COVID-19. Generated by immunoSEQ multiplex PCR, the TCRdb table keeps only in-frame clones and is missing some. The data contain 110,000 to 150,000 clones, more than 85% of them singletons. Sequences were obtained from peripheral blood. The source of these receptors is a human donor in a cohort sampled during active COVID-19.

J is TRBJ1-1 and V is TRBV7-8; 8 bases align to TRBD1. Germline loops: CDR1 SGHVS, CDR2 FQNEAQ. The J segment lost 4 bases and the V segment lost 4 bases, leaving 11 bases of the junction unmatched. The CDR3 is 16 residues long. CDR3 nucleotide sequence: TGTGCCAGCAGCTCCGACAGGGGATTTTGGGGCACTGAAGCTTTCTTT. Translation gives CASSSDRGFWGTEAFF.

This chain links TRBV4-1 with TRBJ2-1, with D tentatively TRBD2 (6 bases). From germline, CDR1 is MGHRA and CDR2 YSYEKL. V lost 0 bases, J lost 3 bases, and 9 bases lay in between. The CDR3 is made up of 15 amino acids. In DNA, the CDR3 is TGCGCCAGCAGCCAAGAGGGACTCTACTACAATGAGCAGTTCTTC. Translating gives CASSQEGLYYNEQFF.

The chain links TRBV4-1 to TRBJ1-5; 11 nucleotides line up with TRBD1. CDR3 length equals 15 residues. Looked up from germline, CDR1 is MGHRA and CDR2 is YSYEKL. J gave up 7 bases and V 3 bases, and 5 bases lay outside the gene matches. CDR3 loop: CASSQRTGGDQPQHF. The CDR3 DNA reads TGCGCCAGCAGCCAGAGGACAGGGGGCGACCAGCCCCAGCATTTT.

The CDR3 is CASSFEGATNEKLFF. The CDR3 DNA is TGTGCCAGCAGTTTCGAGGGTGCAACTAATGAAAAACTGTTTTTT. The rearrangement uses TRBV28 and TRBJ1-4; D not resolved. V was shortened by 3 bases and J by 0 bases, with 8 bases between the two germline ends. Germline-derived CDR1 and CDR2 are MDHEN and SYDVKM. The CDR3 runs to 15 residues.

This rearrangement joins TRBV11-2 to TRBJ1-2; D call uncertain. Germline-derived CDR1 and CDR2 are SGHAT and FQNNGV. The CDR3 runs to 13 residues. V was clipped by 1 base and J by 6 bases, with 9 bases between them. In DNA, the CDR3 is TGTGCCAGCAGCTTAGGGTACAATGATGGCTACACCTTC. Its protein product is CASSLGYNDGYTF.

The J gene is TRBJ2-2, the V gene TRBV15; TRBD1 aligns across 9 bases. The CDR3 has 13 residues. Germline trimming cut 8 bases from V and 7 bases from J; bases unmatched to any gene: 5. Germline assignment: CDR1 LNHNV and CDR2 YYDKDF (reference sequence). The CDR3 bases are TGTGCCACCGCCGACAGGGGGGGCGGGGAGCTGTTTTTT. It specifies CATADRGGGELFF.

The CDR3, as DNA: TGTGCCAGCAGCTTTTTGCTCTCGGTGGGCAGGAACACCGGGGAGCTGTTTTTT. The encoded protein is CASSFLLSVGRNTGELFF. This chain joins TRBV11-2 and TRBJ2-2, with D unclear. In germline, CDR1 is SGHAT, CDR2 FQNNGV. This CDR3 has 18 residues. V gave up 3 bases and J gave up 1 base, with 18 bases separating them.

The chain is built from TRBV27 and TRBJ2-7, with a possible D match to TRBD2 (5 bases). Germline V gene sequence: CDR1 MNHEY, CDR2 SMNVEV (reference sequence). Between the trimmed V and J ends, which lost 5 bases and 3 bases, there was a span of 11 bases. The CDR3 has 13 residues. The CDR3 sequence is CASSRSGDYEQYF. In nucleotides, the CDR3 is TGTGCCAGCAGTCGATCCGGGGACTACGAGCAGTACTTC.

The rearrangement joins TRBV24-1 to TRBJ2-2; 8 bases line up with TRBD1. Germline V gene data show CDR1 as KGHDR and CDR2 as SFDVKD. V shed 2 bases, J shed 5 bases, and the junction held 9 bases outside the gene matches. This CDR3 has 17 amino acids. The CDR3 DNA is TGTGCCACCAGTGATTGGGGTCGGCAGGGGGCGACCGGGGAGCTGTTTTTT. Translation gives CATSDWGRQGATGELFF.

This chain joins TRBV28 and TRBJ2-7, with 8 nucleotides matching TRBD1. CDR3 size: 16 residues. Germline CDR1 and CDR2: MDHEN and SYDVKM. Germline trimming cut 5 bases from V and 3 bases from J; bases unmatched to any gene: 12. The CDR3 is CASSPRGQAQRYEQYF. CDR3 nucleotide sequence: TGTGCCAGCAGTCCGAGGGGACAGGCCCAACGCTACGAGCAGTACTTC.

This clone occurred a few times. The chain couples TRBV5-6 to TRBJ1-5; D is perhaps TRBD1 (6 bases). This CDR3 comprises 15 residues. Germline CDR1 reads SGHDT; CDR2 reads YYEEEE. Trimming took 2 bases from V and 2 from J, leaving 11 bases between them. The CDR3 here is CASSFRGSGNQPQHF. The CDR3 nucleotides read TGTGCCAGCAGCTTCAGGGGAAGTGGCAATCAGCCCCAGCATTTT. Full variable domain (missing parts from reference TRBV5-6 and TRBJ1-5): DAGVTQSPTHLIKTRGQQVTLRCSPKSGHDTVSWYQQALGQGPQFIFQYYEEEERQRGNFPDRFSGHQFPNYSSELNVNALLLGDSALYLCASSFRGSGNQPQHFGDGTRLSIL.

The genes are TRBV11-3 and TRBJ2-3, with a tentative D call TRBD2 (6 bases). Germline loops: CDR1 SGHNT, CDR2 YENEEA. Trimming took off 1 base at V and 9 bases at J, with 14 bases between the two ends. This CDR3 comprises 14 residues. The CDR3 DNA reads TGTGCCAGCAGCTTAGGGCTTCGGGGGACCACGCAGTATTTT. Protein: CASSLGLRGTTQYF.

The gene calls are TRBV9 and TRBJ2-6; D is perhaps TRBD1 (5 bases). Germline lookup yields CDR1 SGDLS and CDR2 YYNGEE. The CDR3 contains 17 residues. With 3 bases removed from V and 0 bases from J, the gap between germline ends came to 13 bases. The CDR3 sequence: CASSAQATSSGANVLTF. In DNA form, the CDR3 reads TGTGCCAGCAGCGCACAGGCTACCAGCTCTGGGGCCAACGTCCTGACTTTC.

The chain links TRBV7-9 to TRBJ2-1, with D possibly TRBD2 on 6 matching bases. CDR1 and CDR2 (germline): SEHNR, FQNEAQ (reference sequence). The CDR3 covers 15 residues. V was cut by 1 base and J by 4 bases, with 11 bases left in between. CDR3 DNA: TGTGCCAGCAGCTTAGGTAGCGGACTATACAATGAGCAGTTCTTC. The encoded protein is CASSLGSGLYNEQFF.

The chain links TRBV7-9 to TRBJ1-4; D is possibly TRBD1 (6 bases). CDR3 size: 14 residues. Between the trimmed V and J ends, which lost 3 bases and 5 bases, there was a span of 10 bases. Germline V CDR1 and CDR2: SEHNR, FQNEAQ (reference sequence). The CDR3 nucleotides are TGTGCCAGCAGCTTGGGTCAGGGGAATGAAAAACTGTTTTTT. Protein sequence: CASSLGQGNEKLFF.

The chain employs TRBV4-1 and TRBJ2-1, with TRBD2 matching 11 bases. Germline CDR1 MGHRA, CDR2 YSYEKL. Germline trimming cut 5 bases from V and 7 bases from J; bases unmatched to any gene: 10. The CDR3 runs 16 residues. The CDR3 region has the DNA TGCGCCAGCAGCAACGGGGGTAGCGGGAGGGGTAATGAGCAGTTCTTC. Translation gives CASSNGGSGRGNEQFF.

The genes are TRBV27 and TRBJ2-5, with TRBD1 matching over 9 bases. V gave up 5 bases and J gave up 4 bases; unmatched junction bases: 8. Germline V gene sequence: CDR1 MNHEY, CDR2 SMNVEV (reference sequence). The CDR3 consists of 15 residues. Here the CDR3 reads CASSPYRGRRETQYF. In nucleotides, the CDR3 is TGTGCCAGCAGTCCCTACAGGGGGCGGCGAGAGACCCAGTACTTC.

The chain uses TRBV6-4 and TRBJ2-3; the D gene is possibly TRBD2 (5 bases). Trimming took 6 bases from V and 1 from J, leaving 17 bases between them. The germline V gene encodes CDR1 MRHNA and CDR2 SNTAGT. The CDR3 spans 16 residues. CDR3 in amino acids: CASSGDGSVGTDTQYF. The CDR3, as DNA: TGTGCCAGCAGCGGGGATGGGAGTGTGGGCACAGATACGCAGTATTTT.

The chain carries TRBV6-2 or TRBV6-3 and TRBJ1-1; maybe TRBD1 (6 bases). The ends were cut back, 5 bases at V and 5 bases at J, with 15 bases in the middle. This CDR3 has 14 residues. CDR1 and CDR2 from the germline V gene are MNHEY and SVGEGT. This CDR3 reads CASSAQGRETEAFF. For the CDR3, the DNA is TGTGCCAGCAGTGCCCAGGGGAGAGAGACTGAAGCTTTCTTT.

The V call is TRBV7-6, the J call TRBJ2-3; 7 positions match TRBD2. Germline loops: CDR1 SGHVS, CDR2 FNYEAQ. CDR3 length: 16 amino acids. V was clipped by 1 base and J by 3 bases; unmatched bases: 7. Here the CDR3 DNA reads TGTGCCAGCAGCTTAGTGACTAGCCGAGGAACAGATACGCAGTATTTT. It yields the protein CASSLVTSRGTDTQYF.

The V call is TRBV19, the J call TRBJ1-5; 10 bases fit TRBD1. The CDR3 extends over 14 amino acids. V lost 4 bases and J lost 6; bases outside the gene matches: 3. CDR1 and CDR2 from the germline V gene are LNHDA and SQIVND (reference sequence). For the CDR3, the DNA is TGTGCCAGTAGTAGACAGGGGGCGGGTCAGCCCCAGCATTTT. Amino acid sequence: CASSRQGAGQPQHF.